The present T cell receptor beta chain was sequenced within a study of T cells in Graves' hyperthyroidism and ophthalmopathy. Study in general: Blood was drawn when the patient was first diagnosed and still untreated. Study-wide findings and caveats: From stable hyperthyroidism, ophthalmopathy was set apart by a 13 V-J model.

The investigators amplified TCR beta CDR3 regions from RNA transcripts. RT-PCR in the first round (using the HTBI primer set) targeted the TCR CDR3. One entry per CDR3 protein results from TCRdb running MiXCR on the multiplex PCR reads. The sample consists of around 340,000 distinct CDR3 sequences, roughly 15% of them appearing once. The CDR3 has 16 amino acids. Germline V gene data show CDR1 as SGHDN and CDR2 as FVKESK. V lost 2 bases and J lost 4; bases outside the gene matches: 8. A remark on this clonotype: Its target is unknown.

The sample consisted of blood. This clonotype originated in a man aged 30 to 39 with Graves' hyperthyroidism. V and J are TRBV14 and TRBJ2-3; 8 positions agree with TRBD2. CDR3 in DNA: TGTGCCAGCAGCCAACTCGCACTAGCGGTAGCAGATACGCAGTATTTT. This translates into CASSQLALAVADTQYF. Full variable domain (rest looked up from reference TRBV14 and TRBJ2-3): EAGVTQFPSHSVIEKGQTVTLRCDPISGHDNLYWYRRVMGKEIKFLLHFVKESKQDESGMPNNRFLAERTGGTYSTLKVQPAELEDSGVYFCASSQLALAVADTQYFGPGTRLTVL.